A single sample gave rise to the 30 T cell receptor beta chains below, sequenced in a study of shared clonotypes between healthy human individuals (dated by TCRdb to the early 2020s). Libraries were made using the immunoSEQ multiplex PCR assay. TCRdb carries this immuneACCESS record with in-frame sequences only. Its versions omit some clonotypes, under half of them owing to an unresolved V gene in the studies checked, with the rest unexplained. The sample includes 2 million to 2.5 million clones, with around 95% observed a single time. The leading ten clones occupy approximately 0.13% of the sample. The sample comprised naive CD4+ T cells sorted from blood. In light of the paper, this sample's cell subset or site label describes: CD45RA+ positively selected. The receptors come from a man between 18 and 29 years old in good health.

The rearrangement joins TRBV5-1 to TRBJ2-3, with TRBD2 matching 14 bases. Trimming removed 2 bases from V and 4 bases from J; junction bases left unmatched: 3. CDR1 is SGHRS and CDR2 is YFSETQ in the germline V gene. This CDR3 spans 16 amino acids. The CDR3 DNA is TGCGCCAGCAGCTTTGGGACTAGCGGGGGTCCAGATACGCAGTATTTT. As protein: CASSFGTSGGPDTQYF.

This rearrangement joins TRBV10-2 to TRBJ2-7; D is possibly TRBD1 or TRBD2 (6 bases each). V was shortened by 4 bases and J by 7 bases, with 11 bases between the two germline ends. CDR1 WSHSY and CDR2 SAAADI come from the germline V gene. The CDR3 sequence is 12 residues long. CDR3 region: CASSAGAGEQYF. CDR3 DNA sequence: TGCGCCAGCAGTGCGGGGGCGGGGGAGCAGTACTTC.

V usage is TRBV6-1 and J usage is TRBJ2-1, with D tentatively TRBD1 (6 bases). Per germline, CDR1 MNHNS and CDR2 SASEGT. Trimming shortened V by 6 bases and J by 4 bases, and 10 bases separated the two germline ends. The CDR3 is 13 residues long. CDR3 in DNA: TGTGCCAGCAGGCTAGGGGGTTACAATGAGCAGTTCTTC. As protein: CASRLGGYNEQFF.

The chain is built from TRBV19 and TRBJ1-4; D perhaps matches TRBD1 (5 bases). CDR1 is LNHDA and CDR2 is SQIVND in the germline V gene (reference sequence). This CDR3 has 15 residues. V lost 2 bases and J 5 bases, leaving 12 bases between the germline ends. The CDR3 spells CASSISGTDNEKLFF. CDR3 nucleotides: TGTGCCAGTAGTATATCCGGGACGGACAATGAAAAACTGTTTTTT.

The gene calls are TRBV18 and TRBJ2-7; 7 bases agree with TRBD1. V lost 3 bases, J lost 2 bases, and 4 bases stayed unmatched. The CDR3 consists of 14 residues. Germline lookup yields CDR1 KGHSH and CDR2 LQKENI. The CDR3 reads CASSPDRTTYEQYF. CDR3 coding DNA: TGTGCCAGCTCACCGGACAGGACAACCTACGAGCAGTACTTC.

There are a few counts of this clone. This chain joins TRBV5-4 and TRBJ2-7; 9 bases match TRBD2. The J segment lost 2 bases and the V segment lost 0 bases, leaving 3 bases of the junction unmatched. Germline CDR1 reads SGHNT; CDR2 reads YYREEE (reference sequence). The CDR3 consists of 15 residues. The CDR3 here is CASSLGLADTYEQYF. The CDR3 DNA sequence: TGTGCCAGCAGCTTGGGACTAGCGGATACCTACGAGCAGTACTTC.

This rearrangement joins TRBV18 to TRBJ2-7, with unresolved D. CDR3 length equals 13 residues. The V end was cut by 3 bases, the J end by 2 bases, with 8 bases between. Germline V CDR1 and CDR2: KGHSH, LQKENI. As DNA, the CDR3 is TGTGCCAGCTCACCCGACGGTGCCTACGAGCAGTACTTC. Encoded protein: CASSPDGAYEQYF. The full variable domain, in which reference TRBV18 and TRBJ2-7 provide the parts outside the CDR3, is NAGVMQNPRHLVRRRGQEARLRCSPMKGHSHVYWYRQLPEEGLKFMVYLQKENIIDESGMPKERFSAEFPKEGPSILRIQQVVRGDSAAYFCASSPDGAYEQYFGPGTRLTVT.

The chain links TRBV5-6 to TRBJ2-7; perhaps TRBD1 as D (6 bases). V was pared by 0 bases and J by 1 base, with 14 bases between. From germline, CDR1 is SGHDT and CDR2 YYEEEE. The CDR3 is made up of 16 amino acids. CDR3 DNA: TGTGCCAGCAGCTTGGTGTACAGGGAATTGTCCTACGAGCAGTACTTC. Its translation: CASSLVYRELSYEQYF.

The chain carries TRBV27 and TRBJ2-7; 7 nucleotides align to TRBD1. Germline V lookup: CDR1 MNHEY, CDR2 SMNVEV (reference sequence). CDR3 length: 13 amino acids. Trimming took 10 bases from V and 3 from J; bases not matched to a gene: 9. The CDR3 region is CAIPGQNYYEQYF. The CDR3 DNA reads TGTGCCATACCGGGACAGAATTACTACGAGCAGTACTTC.

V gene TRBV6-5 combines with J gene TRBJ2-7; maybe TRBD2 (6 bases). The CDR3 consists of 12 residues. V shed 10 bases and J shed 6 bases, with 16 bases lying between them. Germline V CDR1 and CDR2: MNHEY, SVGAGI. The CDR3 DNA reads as TGTGCCACCAACCCAACCGGGGGCGAGCAGTACTTC. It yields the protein CATNPTGGEQYF.

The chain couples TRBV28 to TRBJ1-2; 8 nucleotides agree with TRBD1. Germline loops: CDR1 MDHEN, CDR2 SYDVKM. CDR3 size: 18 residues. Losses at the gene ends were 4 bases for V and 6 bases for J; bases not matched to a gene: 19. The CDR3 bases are TGTGCCAGCAGTTCCCCCTTTGCACAGGGGGAAAATGGGAATGGCTACACCTTC. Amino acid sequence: CASSSPFAQGENGNGYTF.

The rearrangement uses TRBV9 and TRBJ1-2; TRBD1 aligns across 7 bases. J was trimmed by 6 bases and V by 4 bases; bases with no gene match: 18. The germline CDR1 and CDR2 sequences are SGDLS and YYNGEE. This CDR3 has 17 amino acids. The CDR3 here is CASSPQQGRVVPDGYTF. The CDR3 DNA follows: TGTGCCAGCAGCCCTCAACAGGGGAGGGTGGTTCCTGATGGCTACACCTTC.

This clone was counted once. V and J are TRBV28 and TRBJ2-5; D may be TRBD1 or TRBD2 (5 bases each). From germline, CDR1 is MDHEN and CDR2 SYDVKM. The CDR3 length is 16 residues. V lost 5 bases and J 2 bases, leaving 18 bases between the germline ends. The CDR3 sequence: CASSTTWGGSQETQYF. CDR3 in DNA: TGTGCCAGCAGTACCACCTGGGGCGGGTCGCAAGAGACCCAGTACTTC.

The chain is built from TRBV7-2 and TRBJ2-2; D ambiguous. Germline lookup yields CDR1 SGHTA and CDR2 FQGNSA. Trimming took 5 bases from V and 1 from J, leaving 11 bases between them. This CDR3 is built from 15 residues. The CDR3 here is CASSAVTVNTGELFF. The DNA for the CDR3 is TGTGCCAGCAGCGCGGTAACAGTGAACACCGGGGAGCTGTTTTTT.

The CDR3 bases are TGTGCCATCGTTCTGACCGGGACAGCTCTTATAGCTTTCTTT. It yields the protein CAIVLTGTALIAFF. The V gene is TRBV6-1, the J gene TRBJ1-1; 7 nucleotides line up with TRBD1. Germline V CDR1 and CDR2: MNHNS, SASEGT. J lost 10 bases, V lost 10 bases, and 18 bases had no gene match. The length of the CDR3 is 14 residues.

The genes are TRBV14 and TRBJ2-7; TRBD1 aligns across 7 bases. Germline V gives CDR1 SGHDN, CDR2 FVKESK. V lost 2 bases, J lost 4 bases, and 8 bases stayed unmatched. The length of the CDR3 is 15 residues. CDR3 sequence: CASSQQDRRVYEQYF. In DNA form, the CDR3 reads TGTGCCAGCAGCCAACAGGACAGGAGAGTTTACGAGCAGTACTTC.

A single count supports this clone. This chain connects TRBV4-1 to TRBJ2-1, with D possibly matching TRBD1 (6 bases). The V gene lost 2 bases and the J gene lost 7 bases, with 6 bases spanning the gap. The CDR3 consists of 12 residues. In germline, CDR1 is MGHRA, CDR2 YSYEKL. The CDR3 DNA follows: TGCGCCAGCAGCCAAAGGGGGAATGAGCAGTTCTTC. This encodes CASSQRGNEQFF.

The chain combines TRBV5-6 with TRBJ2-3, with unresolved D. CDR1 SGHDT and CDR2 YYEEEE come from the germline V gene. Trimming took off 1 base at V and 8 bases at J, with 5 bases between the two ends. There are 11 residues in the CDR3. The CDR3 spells CASSLSGTQYF. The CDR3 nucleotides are TGTGCCAGCAGCTTGTCGGGTACGCAGTATTTT.

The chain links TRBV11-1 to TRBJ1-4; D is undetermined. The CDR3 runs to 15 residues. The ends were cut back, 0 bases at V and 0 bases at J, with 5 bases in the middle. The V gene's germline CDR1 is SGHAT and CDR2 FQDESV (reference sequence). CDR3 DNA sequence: TGTGCCAGCAGCTTAGCGGGAGCAACTAATGAAAAACTGTTTTTT. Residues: CASSLAGATNEKLFF.

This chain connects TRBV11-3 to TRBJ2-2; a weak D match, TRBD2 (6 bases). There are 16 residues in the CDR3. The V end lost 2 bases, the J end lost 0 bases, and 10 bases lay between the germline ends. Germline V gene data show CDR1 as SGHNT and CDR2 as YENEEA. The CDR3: CASSLIRGSNTGELFF. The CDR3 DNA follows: TGTGCCAGCAGCTTAATCCGGGGGTCGAACACCGGGGAGCTGTTTTTT.

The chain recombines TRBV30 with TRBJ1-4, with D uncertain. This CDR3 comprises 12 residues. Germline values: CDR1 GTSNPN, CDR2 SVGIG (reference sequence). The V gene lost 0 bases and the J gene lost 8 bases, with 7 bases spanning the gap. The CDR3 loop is CAWSVRQEKLFF. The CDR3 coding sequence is TGTGCCTGGAGTGTTCGACAAGAAAAACTGTTTTTT. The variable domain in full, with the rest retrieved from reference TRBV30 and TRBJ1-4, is SQTIHQWPATLVQPVGSPLSLECTVEGTSNPNLYWYRQAAGRGLQLLFYSVGIGQISSEVPQNLSASRPQDRQFILSSKKLLLSDSGFYLCAWSVRQEKLFFGSGTQLSVL.

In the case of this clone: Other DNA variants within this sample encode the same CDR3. The chain's CDR3 is CASSTPGTGELFF. The CDR3 DNA reads as TGTGCCAGCAGTACTCCGGGGACAGGGGAGCTGTTTTTT. The V and J genes are TRBV6-5 and TRBJ2-2; D is perhaps TRBD1 (6 bases). Trimming took 5 bases from V and 8 from J, leaving 12 bases between them. Germline V lookup: CDR1 MNHEY, CDR2 SVGAGI. The CDR3 consists of 13 residues.

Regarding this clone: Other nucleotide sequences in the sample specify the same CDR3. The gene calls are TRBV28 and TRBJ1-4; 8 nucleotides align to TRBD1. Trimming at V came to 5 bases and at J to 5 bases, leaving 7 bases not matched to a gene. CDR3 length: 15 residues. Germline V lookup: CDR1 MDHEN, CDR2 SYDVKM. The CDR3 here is CASSPQGAGNEKLFF. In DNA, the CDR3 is TGTGCCAGCAGTCCTCAGGGGGCTGGGAATGAAAAACTGTTTTTT.

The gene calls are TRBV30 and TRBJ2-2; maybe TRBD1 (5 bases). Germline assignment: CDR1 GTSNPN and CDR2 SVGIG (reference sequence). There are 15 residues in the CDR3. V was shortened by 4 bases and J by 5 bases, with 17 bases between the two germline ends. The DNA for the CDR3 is TGTGCCTGGACCCCCGTTGGGGCAGGGACCGGGGAGCTGTTTTTT. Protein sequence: CAWTPVGAGTGELFF.

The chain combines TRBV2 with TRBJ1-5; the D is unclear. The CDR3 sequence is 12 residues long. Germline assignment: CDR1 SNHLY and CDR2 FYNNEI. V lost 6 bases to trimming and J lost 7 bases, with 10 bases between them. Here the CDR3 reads CASRGIVQPQHF. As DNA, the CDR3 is TGTGCCAGCAGGGGTATCGTCCAGCCCCAGCATTTT.

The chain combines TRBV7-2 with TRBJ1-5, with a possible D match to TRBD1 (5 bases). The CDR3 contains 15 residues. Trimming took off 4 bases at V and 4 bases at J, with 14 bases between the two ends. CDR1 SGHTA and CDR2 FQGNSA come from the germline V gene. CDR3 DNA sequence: TGTGCCAGCAGCTCGGAGACGGGGGGTAATCAGCCCCAGCATTTT. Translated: CASSSETGGNQPQHF. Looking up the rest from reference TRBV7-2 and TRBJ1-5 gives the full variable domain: GAGVSQSPSNKVTEKGKDVELRCDPISGHTALYWYRQSLGQGLEFLIYFQGNSAPDKSGLPSDRFSAERTGGSVSTLTIQRTQQEDSAVYLCASSSETGGNQPQHFGDGTRLSIL.

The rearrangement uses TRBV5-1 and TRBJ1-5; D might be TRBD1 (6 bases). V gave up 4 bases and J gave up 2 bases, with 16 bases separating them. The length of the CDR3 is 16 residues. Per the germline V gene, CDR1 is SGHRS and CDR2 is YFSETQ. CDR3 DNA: TGCGCCAGCAGCCCCGGAGGGGGAGGTGGCAATCAGCCCCAGCATTTT. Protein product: CASSPGGGGGNQPQHF. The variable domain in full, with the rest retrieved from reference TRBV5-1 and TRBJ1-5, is KAGVTQTPRYLIKTRGQQVTLSCSPISGHRSVSWYQQTPGQGLQFLFEYFSETQRNKGNFPGRFSGRQFSNSRSEMNVSTLELGDSALYLCASSPGGGGGNQPQHFGDGTRLSIL.

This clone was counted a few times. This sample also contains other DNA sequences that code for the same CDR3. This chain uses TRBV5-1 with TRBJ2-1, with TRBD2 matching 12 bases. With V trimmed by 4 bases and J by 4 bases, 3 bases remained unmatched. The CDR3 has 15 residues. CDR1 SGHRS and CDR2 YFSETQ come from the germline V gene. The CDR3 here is CASSPGTSGYNEQFF. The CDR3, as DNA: TGCGCCAGCAGCCCCGGGACTAGCGGGTACAATGAGCAGTTCTTC.

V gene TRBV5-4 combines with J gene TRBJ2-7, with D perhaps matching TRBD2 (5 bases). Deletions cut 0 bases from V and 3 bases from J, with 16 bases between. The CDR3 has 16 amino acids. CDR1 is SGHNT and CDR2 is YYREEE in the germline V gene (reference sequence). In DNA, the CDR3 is TGTGCCAGCAGCTTGGCCGGGATTCCGGGAAACTACGAGCAGTACTTC. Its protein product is CASSLAGIPGNYEQYF.

The CDR3 DNA sequence: TGTGCCAGCAGCCAGGGACTAGCGGGAGAGGTTTACAATGAGCAGTTCTTC. Translation: CASSQGLAGEVYNEQFF. V and J are TRBV11-2 and TRBJ2-1; 14 bases are shared with TRBD2. Germline-derived CDR1 and CDR2 are SGHAT and FQNNGV. CDR3 length: 17 amino acids. After removal of 5 bases from V and 4 bases from J, the junction contained 7 bases not matched to a gene.